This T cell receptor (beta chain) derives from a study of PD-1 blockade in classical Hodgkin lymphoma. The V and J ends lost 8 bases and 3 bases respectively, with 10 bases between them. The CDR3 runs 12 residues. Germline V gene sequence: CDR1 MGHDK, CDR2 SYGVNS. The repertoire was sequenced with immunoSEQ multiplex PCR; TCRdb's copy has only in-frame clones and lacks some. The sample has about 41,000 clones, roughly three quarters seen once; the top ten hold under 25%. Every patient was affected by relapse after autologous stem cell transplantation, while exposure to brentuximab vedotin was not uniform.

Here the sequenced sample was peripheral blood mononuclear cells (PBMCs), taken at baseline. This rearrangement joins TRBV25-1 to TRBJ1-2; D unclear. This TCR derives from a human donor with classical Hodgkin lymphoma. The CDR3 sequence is CASLGPYYGYTF. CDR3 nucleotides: TGTGCCAGCTTGGGCCCCTACTATGGCTACACCTTC.